A selection of T cell receptor beta chains follows, all from one sample in a study of blood T cell repertoires in COVID-19. The assay was immunoSEQ multiplex PCR, and TCRdb's table has in-frame clones only and misses some. The table records fewer than 250,000 clones, roughly 78% of them present only once. Sample: peripheral blood. Source of these receptors: a woman between 40 and 55 years old with acute or convalescent COVID-19. The conserved cysteine and the conserved F or W are not part of the CDR3 here.

TRBV20-1	TRBJ2-1	SATPSGSQF
TRBV14	TRBJ1-2	ASSQEFANYGYT
TRBV5-1	TRBJ2-7	ASSLGGRGGDEQY
TRBV7-2	TRBJ1-2	ASSSSRGLGGNYGYT
TRBV10-2	TRBJ2-2	ASSEWRGDPTGELF
TRBV7-6	TRBJ2-2	ASSLDWPGQGATGELF
TRBV2	TRBJ2-1	ASSEKSSGGYEQF
TRBV7-8	TRBJ2-7	ASSSERGASYEQY
TRBV5-6	TRBJ1-2	ASSGTRGGSSGYT
TRBV6-4	TRBJ1-1	ASSDSRMNTEAF
TRBV15	TRBJ1-5	ATSSEINQPQH
TRBV11-3	TRBJ2-1	ASSPDSNSYNEQF
TRBV19	TRBJ2-1	ASSIKSQWGGMNEQF
TRBV11-2	TRBJ1-3	ASREVDTIY
TRBV25-1	TRBJ1-1	ASSEYDDSINTEAF
TRBV7-8	TRBJ2-1	ASSLRGGSYNEQF
TRBV6-1	TRBJ1-3	ASSEWGELITGNTIY
TRBV21-1	TRBJ2-7	ASSIGHPNAYEQY
TRBV2	TRBJ2-3	ASGGQVRTDTQY
TRBV4-1	TRBJ2-7	ASSQAGTSGYEQY
TRBV4-2	TRBJ2-5	ASSQVSTSGQETQY
TRBV4-1	TRBJ1-1	ASSHGQGQGNTEAF
TRBV6-2/TRBV6-3	TRBJ2-7	ASSPWRQVAYEQY
TRBV6-5	TRBJ2-1	ASSYGAGTTYNEQF
TRBV7-8	TRBJ2-7	ASSSTGTGNYEQY
TRBV5-4	TRBJ1-1	ASSSYDRDEAF
TRBV27	TRBJ2-4	ASRSYRQGPKNIQY
TRBV6-5	TRBJ2-5	ASIRGGQGKGTQY
TRBV18	TRBJ1-5	ASSPGTGVNQPQH
TRBV4-1	TRBJ2-3	ASSQGGPPFTDTQY
TRBV29-1	TRBJ2-4	SVEIGGKGDIQY
TRBV27	TRBJ1-5	ASSPGTLNQPQH
TRBV3-1/TRBV3-2	TRBJ2-7	ASSPIGGAIYEQY
TRBV14	TRBJ2-3	ASSNGLAGVSGGTQY
TRBV6-5	TRBJ2-7	ASSYSQGSYEQY
TRBV5-1	TRBJ2-7	ASSLVGRTHYEQY
TRBV11-3	TRBJ2-1	ASSFLGTGAYEQF
TRBV6-4	TRBJ2-3	ASSDDHRVSPDTQY
TRBV28	TRBJ2-7	ASTLRREKGREQY
TRBV6-6	TRBJ1-1	ASSYGQGNTEAF
TRBV16	TRBJ2-3	ASSFQAGGPTDTQY
TRBV24-1	TRBJ2-1	ATSDLLLSGAIEQF
TRBV20-1	TRBJ1-2	SVAGGYT
TRBV11-3	TRBJ2-1	ASSPTSGAYNEQF
TRBV4-1	TRBJ1-1	ASSQVAGSTEAF
TRBV10-3	TRBJ2-7	AISDPGASYEQY